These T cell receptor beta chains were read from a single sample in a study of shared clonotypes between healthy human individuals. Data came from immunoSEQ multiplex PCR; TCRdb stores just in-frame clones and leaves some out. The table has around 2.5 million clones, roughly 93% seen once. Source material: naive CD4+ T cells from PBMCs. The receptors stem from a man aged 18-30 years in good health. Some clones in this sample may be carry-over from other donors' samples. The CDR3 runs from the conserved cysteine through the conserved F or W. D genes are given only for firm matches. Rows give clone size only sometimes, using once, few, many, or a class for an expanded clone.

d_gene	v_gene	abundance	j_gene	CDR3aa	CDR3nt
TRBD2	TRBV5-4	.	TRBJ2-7	CASSSPGTSSYEQYF	TGTGCCAGCAGCTCACCGGGGACTAGCTCCTACGAGCAGTACTTC
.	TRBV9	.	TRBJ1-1	CASSVASRGGGTEAFF	TGTGCCAGCAGCGTAGCTAGTAGGGGCGGAGGTACTGAAGCTTTCTTT
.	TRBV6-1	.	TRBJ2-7	CASTVGHLPYEQYF	TGTGCCAGCACCGTGGGGCACCTGCCCTACGAGCAGTACTTC
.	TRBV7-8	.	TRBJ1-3	CASSARTAWEPKSSGNTIYF	TGTGCCAGCAGCGCTAGGACAGCATGGGAGCCGAAAAGCTCTGGAAACACCATATATTTT
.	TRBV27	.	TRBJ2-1	CASSLAGLNEQFF	TGTGCCAGCAGTTTAGCGGGATTGAATGAGCAGTTCTTC
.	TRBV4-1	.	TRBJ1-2	CASSQVQSNYGYTF	TGCGCCAGCAGCCAAGTGCAGAGTAACTATGGCTACACCTTC
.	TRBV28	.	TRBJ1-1	CASSFQGTNTEAFF	TGTGCCAGCAGTTTTCAAGGGACGAACACTGAAGCTTTCTTT
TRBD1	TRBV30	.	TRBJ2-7	CAWSARQGFAYEQYF	TGTGCCTGGAGTGCTCGACAGGGTTTTGCCTACGAGCAGTACTTC
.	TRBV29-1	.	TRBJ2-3	CSVEDRGAGDNTDTQYF	TGCAGCGTTGAAGATCGGGGGGCCGGAGACAACACAGATACGCAGTATTTT
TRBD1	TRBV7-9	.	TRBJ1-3	CASSWDRGVDRTLGNTIYF	TGTGCCAGCAGCTGGGACAGGGGCGTGGACCGCACCCTTGGAAACACCATATATTTT
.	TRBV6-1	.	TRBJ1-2	CASNREAGYTF	TGTGCCAGCAACAGGGAGGCCGGCTACACCTTC
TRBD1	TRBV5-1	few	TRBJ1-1	CASSNTGGTEAFF	TGCGCCAGCAGCAATACAGGGGGCACTGAAGCTTTCTTT
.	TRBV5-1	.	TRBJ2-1	CASSLAGNEQFF	TGCGCCAGCAGCTTGGCGGGGAATGAGCAGTTCTTC
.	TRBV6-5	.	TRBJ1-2	CASSNTGFIDYGYTF	TGTGCCAGCAGTAATACAGGGTTTATCGACTATGGCTACACCTTC
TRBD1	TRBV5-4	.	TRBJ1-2	CASSGGQAFYGYTF	TGTGCCAGCAGCGGGGGACAGGCGTTCTATGGCTACACCTTC
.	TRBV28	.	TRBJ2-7	CATLSGLRTYEQYF	TGTGCCACCCTAAGTGGGCTTCGAACCTACGAGCAGTACTTC
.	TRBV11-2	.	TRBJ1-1	CASSFAGMDTEAFF	TGTGCCAGCAGCTTTGCAGGGATGGACACTGAAGCTTTCTTT
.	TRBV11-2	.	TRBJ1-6	CASSLPPGTALMHSPLHF	TGTGCCAGCAGCTTACCGCCGGGAACCGCTTTAATGCATTCACCCCTCCACTTT
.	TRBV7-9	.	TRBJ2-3	CASRQEDTQYF	TGTGCCAGCCGACAGGAGGATACGCAGTATTTT
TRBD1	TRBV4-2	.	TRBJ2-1	CASSLDRGLDNEQFF	TGTGCCAGCAGCCTGGACAGGGGCTTGGACAATGAGCAGTTCTTC
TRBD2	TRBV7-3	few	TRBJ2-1	CASSSPGAGGYDEQFF	TGTGCCAGCAGCTCCCCAGGAGCGGGAGGGTACGATGAGCAGTTCTTC
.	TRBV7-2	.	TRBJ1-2	CASSLWRNALADGYTF	TGTGCCAGCAGCTTATGGAGGAACGCGTTAGCTGATGGCTACACCTTC
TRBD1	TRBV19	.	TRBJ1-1	CASSRTGYRYEAFF	TGTGCCAGTAGTCGGACAGGCTATCGATATGAAGCTTTCTTT
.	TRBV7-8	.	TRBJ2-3	CASSSPAGSTDTQYF	TGTGCCAGCAGCTCCCCAGCGGGCTCCACAGATACGCAGTATTTT
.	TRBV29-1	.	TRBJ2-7	CSVEDGAGTYEQYF	TGCAGCGTTGAAGACGGCGCAGGCACCTACGAGCAGTACTTC
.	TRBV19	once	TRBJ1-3	CASSTESWGGNTIYF	TGTGCCAGTAGTACCGAGTCGTGGGGCGGAAACACCATATATTTT
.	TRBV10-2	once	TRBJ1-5	CASRPGTGLQPQHF	TGCGCCAGCAGGCCCGGGACCGGGCTGCAGCCCCAGCATTTT
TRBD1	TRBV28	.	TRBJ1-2	CASSFSTPGTGRYGYTF	TGTGCCAGCAGTTTTTCGACCCCCGGGACAGGGAGGTATGGCTACACCTTC
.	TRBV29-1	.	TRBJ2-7	CSVAGVVEQYF	TGCAGCGTTGCTGGGGTTGTCGAGCAGTACTTC
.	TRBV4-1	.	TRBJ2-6	CASSPGGQESSGANVLTF	TGCGCCAGCAGCCCCGGGGGGCAGGAGAGCTCTGGGGCCAACGTCCTGACTTTC
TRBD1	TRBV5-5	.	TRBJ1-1	CASSLGLGQGDTEAFF	TGTGCCAGCAGCTTGGGTTTGGGACAGGGGGACACTGAAGCTTTCTTT
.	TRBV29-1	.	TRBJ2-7	CSVEGASSEQYF	TGCAGCGTTGAGGGTGCCTCCTCCGAGCAGTACTTC
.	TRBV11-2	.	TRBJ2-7	CASSLVSGRLAWYEQYF	TGTGCCAGCAGCTTAGTTTCAGGGCGGCTAGCTTGGTACGAGCAGTACTTC
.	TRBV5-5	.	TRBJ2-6	CASSLWQPSSGANVLTF	TGTGCCAGCAGCTTGTGGCAACCAAGCTCTGGGGCCAACGTCCTGACTTTC
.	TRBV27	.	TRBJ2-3	CASTLRRTSLDTQYF	TGTGCCAGCACCCTGAGACGAACCAGCTTGGATACGCAGTATTTT
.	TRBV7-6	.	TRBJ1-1	CASSFQGGNTEAFF	TGTGCCAGCAGCTTTCAGGGTGGGAACACTGAAGCTTTCTTT
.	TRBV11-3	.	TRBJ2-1	CASSLGQSSYNEQFF	TGTGCCAGCAGCTTAGGGCAGAGCTCCTACAATGAGCAGTTCTTC
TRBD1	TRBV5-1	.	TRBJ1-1	CASSVPGQGIEAFF	TGCGCCAGCAGCGTACCGGGACAGGGGATTGAAGCTTTCTTT
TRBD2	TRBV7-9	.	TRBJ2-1	CASSLKAGGLDEQFF	TGTGCCAGCAGCTTAAAAGCGGGAGGGCTCGATGAGCAGTTCTTC
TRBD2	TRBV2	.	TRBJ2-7	CASRYGREALGTYEQYF	TGTGCCAGCAGGTATGGCCGGGAGGCCCTTGGGACCTACGAGCAGTACTTC
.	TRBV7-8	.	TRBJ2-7	CASSLAADYEQYF	TGTGCCAGCAGCTTAGCGGCAGACTACGAGCAGTACTTC
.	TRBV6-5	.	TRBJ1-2	CASSSYGNYGYTF	TGTGCCAGCAGTTCTTACGGCAACTATGGCTACACCTTC
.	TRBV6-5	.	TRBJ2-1	CASSYQPAGSYNEQFF	TGTGCCAGCAGTTACCAGCCAGCGGGCAGCTACAATGAGCAGTTCTTC
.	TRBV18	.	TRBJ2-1	CASRESGEQFF	TGTGCCAGCCGCGAGAGCGGTGAGCAGTTCTTC
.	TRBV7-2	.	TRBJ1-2	CASSLKGGQYGYTF	TGTGCCAGCAGCTTAAAGGGGGGCCAGTATGGCTACACCTTC
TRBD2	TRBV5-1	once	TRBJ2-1	CASSRGLAGGDEQFF	TGCGCCAGCAGCAGAGGACTAGCGGGGGGTGATGAGCAGTTCTTC
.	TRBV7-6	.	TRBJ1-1	CASSLGAGTEAFF	TGTGCCAGCAGCTTAGGTGCGGGCACTGAAGCTTTCTTT
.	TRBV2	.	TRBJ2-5	CAGHRDLQETQYF	TGTGCCGGCCACCGGGACCTCCAAGAGACCCAGTACTTC
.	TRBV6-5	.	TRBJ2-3	CASSYSQTTDTQYF	TGTGCCAGCAGTTACTCACAGACCACAGATACGCAGTATTTT
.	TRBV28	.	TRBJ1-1	CASNSPGRKEAFF	TGTGCCAGCAATTCCCCGGGGCGTAAAGAAGCTTTCTTT
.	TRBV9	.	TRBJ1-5	CASSVSGGNQPQHF	TGTGCCAGCAGCGTCAGCGGAGGCAATCAGCCCCAGCATTTT
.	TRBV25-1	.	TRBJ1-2	CASSPLGAYGYTF	TGTGCCAGCAGCCCGCTTGGGGCCTATGGCTACACCTTC
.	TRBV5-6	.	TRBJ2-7	CASSLTRGAYEQYF	TGTGCCAGCAGCTTGACGCGCGGGGCCTACGAGCAGTACTTC
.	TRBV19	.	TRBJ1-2	CASRSGVRYTF	TGTGCCAGCCGATCAGGCGTGCGCTACACCTTC
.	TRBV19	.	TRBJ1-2	CASSMGIYGYTF	TGTGCCAGTAGTATGGGGATATATGGCTACACCTTC
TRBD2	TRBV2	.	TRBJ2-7	CASSGARTSGARRSPNEQYF	TGTGCCAGCAGTGGAGCCCGGACTAGCGGGGCTCGCCGATCCCCCAACGAGCAGTACTTC
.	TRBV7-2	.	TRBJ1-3	CASSLIGGASSGNTIYF	TGTGCCAGCAGCTTAATAGGCGGGGCTAGCTCTGGAAACACCATATATTTT